This T cell receptor beta chain appears in the sequencing data of a study of cytomegalovirus exposure and HLA in healthy donors. Whole-study results and caveats: Reportedly, a later analysis found an Asian-associated ancestry cluster had fewer N-insertions than the approximately 700-donor mean.

CDR1 and CDR2 from the germline V gene are SGHTA and FQGNSA. V trimming: 6 bases; J trimming: 2 bases; junction bases outside the gene matches: 5. The CDR3 has 15 amino acids. Concerning this clone: The target antigen is unknown.

The PCR employed 60 Vbeta primers together with 13 Jbeta primers. TCRdb's table, derived via immunoSEQ multiplex PCR, lists solely in-frame clones and lacks some. The sample includes tens of thousands of clones, around 72% of them seen just once. The clonotype originates from a woman in her 30s in good health and CMV-seronegative. The sequenced sample was PBMCs. The rearrangement joins TRBV7-2 to TRBJ2-5; TRBD1 matches 11 bases. The CDR3 loop reads CASSDGTGGQETQYF. The CDR3, as DNA: TGTGCCAGCAGTGATGGGACAGGGGGGCAAGAGACCCAGTACTTC.